This T cell receptor beta chain was captured in a study of cytomegalovirus exposure and HLA in healthy donors. Generated by immunoSEQ multiplex PCR, the TCRdb table keeps only in-frame clones and is missing some. This table has about 150,000 clones, less than 95% appearing once. In the case of this clone: Its target is unknown.

General study results and limits: Under in vitro conditions, three CMV-associated chains were confirmed as specific for CMV antigens. Cytomegalovirus-associated TCR beta chains were listed, numbering over 150.

Trimming took 3 bases from V and 8 from J; bases not matched to a gene: 6. The CDR3 is 14 amino acids. Germline CDR1 is SGHRS and CDR2 is YFSETQ. This receptor was identified in a man younger than 35 in good health and CMV-seropositive. The sequenced sample was PBMCs. The chain links TRBV5-1 to TRBJ1-4, with 8 bases identical to TRBD1. The CDR3 nucleotides read TGCGCCAGCAGCTCCCAGGGGGCCGGGGAAAAACTGTTTTTT. Translated: CASSSQGAGEKLFF.